This is a list of T cell receptor beta chains from one sample in a study of identical twins. From the 5' RACE reads, TCRdb called clonotypes with MiXCR, one entry per CDR3 protein. The table shows 210,000 or so distinct CDR3 sequences, with about 7.5% occurring only once. This same sample was also taken into another study, of yellow fever vaccine responses in identical twins.

The material sequenced was memory (CD45RO+) T cells sorted from blood. Receptor source: a woman aged 18-35 years in good health. The CDR3 runs from the conserved cysteine through the conserved F or W. The D gene is left open where the match is weak. Clone size appears in some rows only: once, few, many, or a class for an expanded clone.

abundance: -; j_gene: TRBJ1-5; v_gene: TRBV6-1; d_gene: -; CDR3nt: TGTGCCAGCATGCCGCAGGGAGAAAATCAGCCCCAGCATTTT; CDR3aa: CASMPQGENQPQHF
abundance: many; j_gene: TRBJ2-7; v_gene: TRBV5-1; d_gene: -; CDR3nt: TGCGCCAGCAGCTTCGGGGTCGGCGAGCAGTACTTC; CDR3aa: CASSFGVGEQYF
abundance: few; j_gene: TRBJ2-3; v_gene: TRBV5-5; d_gene: -; CDR3nt: TGTGCCAGCACCCAGACCGAACCTAGCACAGATACGCAGTATTTT; CDR3aa: CASTQTEPSTDTQYF
abundance: few; j_gene: TRBJ2-1; v_gene: TRBV29-1; d_gene: -; CDR3nt: TGCAGCGTTGACCTTCACAATGAGCAGTTCTTC; CDR3aa: CSVDLHNEQFF
abundance: many; j_gene: TRBJ1-2; v_gene: TRBV28; d_gene: TRBD1; CDR3nt: TGTGCCAGCAGTTTTGTCGGGACAGGGGGAATCTATGGCTACACCTTC; CDR3aa: CASSFVGTGGIYGYTF
abundance: many; j_gene: TRBJ2-1; v_gene: TRBV12-3/TRBV12-4; d_gene: -; CDR3nt: TGTGCCACCGGGACTCGAGAGAGCGAGGGGTACAATGAGCAGTTCTTC; CDR3aa: CATGTRESEGYNEQFF
abundance: once; j_gene: TRBJ2-2; v_gene: TRBV6-5; d_gene: TRBD2; CDR3nt: TGTGCCAGCAGTTCCCCGGGACTAGCGGGAGGAGGAACCGGGGAGCTGTTTTTT; CDR3aa: CASSSPGLAGGGTGELFF
abundance: few; j_gene: TRBJ2-2; v_gene: TRBV5-1; d_gene: -; CDR3nt: TGCGCCAGCAGCTTGGTTGCGGAGAACACCGGGGAGCTGTTTTTT; CDR3aa: CASSLVAENTGELFF
abundance: -; j_gene: TRBJ2-5; v_gene: TRBV5-1; d_gene: TRBD2; CDR3nt: TGCGCCAGCAGCTCCTTGGCGGGGGGGCCCTGGGAGACCCAGTACTTC; CDR3aa: CASSSLAGGPWETQYF
abundance: many; j_gene: TRBJ2-1; v_gene: TRBV27; d_gene: TRBD2; CDR3nt: TGTGCCAGCAGTCCACCGGGACTAGCGGGAAACAATGAGCAGTTCTTC; CDR3aa: CASSPPGLAGNNEQFF
abundance: few; j_gene: TRBJ2-5; v_gene: TRBV12-3/TRBV12-4; d_gene: -; CDR3nt: TGTGCCAGCAGTTTGCGGGGTAGCAGGGAGACCCAGTACTTC; CDR3aa: CASSLRGSRETQYF
abundance: -; j_gene: TRBJ2-7; v_gene: TRBV7-2; d_gene: -; CDR3nt: TGTGCCAGCAGCTTAGGGGCTAAGTACGAGCAGTACTTC; CDR3aa: CASSLGAKYEQYF
abundance: few; j_gene: TRBJ1-2; v_gene: TRBV2; d_gene: -; CDR3nt: TGTGCCAGCATGCAGGACAGAATTGCCTATGGCTACACCTTC; CDR3aa: CASMQDRIAYGYTF
abundance: many; j_gene: TRBJ2-5; v_gene: TRBV21-1; d_gene: -; CDR3nt: TGTGCCAGCAGCAAACCGGCGACAGGGTTAGAGACCCAGTACTTC; CDR3aa: CASSKPATGLETQYF
abundance: -; j_gene: TRBJ2-1; v_gene: TRBV3-1; d_gene: -; CDR3nt: TGTGCCAGCAGCGCCCGCCGGGACACCTACAATGAGCAGTTCTTC; CDR3aa: CASSARRDTYNEQFF
abundance: few; j_gene: TRBJ2-1; v_gene: TRBV20-1; d_gene: TRBD2; CDR3nt: TGCAGTGCTAGAGCCCCCCCTCTAGCGGGAGGGAGAAGCTCCTACAATGAGCAGTTCTTC; CDR3aa: CSARAPPLAGGRSSYNEQFF
abundance: -; j_gene: TRBJ2-7; v_gene: TRBV12-3/TRBV12-4; d_gene: -; CDR3nt: TGTGCCAGCAGTTTAGGGGGCGGAGCGAGCTCCTACGAGCAGTACTTC; CDR3aa: CASSLGGGASSYEQYF
abundance: many; j_gene: TRBJ2-3; v_gene: TRBV5-1; d_gene: -; CDR3nt: TGCGCCAGCAGCTTGCAGGGTTCCAGAGATACGCAGTATTTT; CDR3aa: CASSLQGSRDTQYF
abundance: many; j_gene: TRBJ2-2; v_gene: TRBV15; d_gene: TRBD2; CDR3nt: TGTGCCACCAGCAGTGGCGTGACTAGCGGGGGATTCACCGGGGAGCTGTTTTTT; CDR3aa: CATSSGVTSGGFTGELFF
abundance: many; j_gene: TRBJ2-7; v_gene: TRBV2; d_gene: TRBD2; CDR3nt: TGTGCCAGCAGTGATAGCGGGGTCGGTTCCTACGAGCAGTACTTC; CDR3aa: CASSDSGVGSYEQYF
abundance: many; j_gene: TRBJ2-7; v_gene: TRBV5-1; d_gene: -; CDR3nt: TGCGCCAGCAGCTGCCCTTTGGGGGGCTGCGAGCAGTACTTC; CDR3aa: CASSCPLGGCEQYF
abundance: few; j_gene: TRBJ1-6; v_gene: TRBV5-1; d_gene: -; CDR3nt: TGCGCCAGCAGCTTGGACAATTCCGATAATTCACCCCTCCACTTT; CDR3aa: CASSLDNSDNSPLHF
abundance: -; j_gene: TRBJ2-6; v_gene: TRBV7-9; d_gene: TRBD2; CDR3nt: TGTGCCAGCAGCTTCAGCGGGGGGCCCGGGGCCAACGTCCTGACTTTC; CDR3aa: CASSFSGGPGANVLTF
abundance: many; j_gene: TRBJ2-2; v_gene: TRBV28; d_gene: -; CDR3nt: TGTGCCAGCAGTTTAGGGTCCTTCGGGGAGCTGTTTTTT; CDR3aa: CASSLGSFGELFF
abundance: few; j_gene: TRBJ2-1; v_gene: TRBV5-1; d_gene: TRBD2; CDR3nt: TGCGCCAGCAGCCCACTAGCGGAAAGCTTCGATGAGCAGTTCTTC; CDR3aa: CASSPLAESFDEQFF
abundance: few; j_gene: TRBJ2-1; v_gene: TRBV25-1; d_gene: TRBD1; CDR3nt: TGTGCCAGCAGGATCGACAGGGGGCCCTATGAGCAGTTCTTC; CDR3aa: CASRIDRGPYEQFF
abundance: -; j_gene: TRBJ2-1; v_gene: TRBV7-2; d_gene: -; CDR3nt: TGTGCCAGCAGCGTTAAAGGGTTAAATGAGCAGTTCTTC; CDR3aa: CASSVKGLNEQFF
abundance: many; j_gene: TRBJ2-1; v_gene: TRBV10-3; d_gene: TRBD2; CDR3nt: TGTGCCATCAGTCAAGGGACTAGCGGGAGGGCCGGGAATGAGCAGTTCTTC; CDR3aa: CAISQGTSGRAGNEQFF
abundance: -; j_gene: TRBJ1-1; v_gene: TRBV20-1; d_gene: -; CDR3nt: TGCAGTGCTGCCCGTCGACGGGGGGGAAGCACTGAAGCTTTCTTT; CDR3aa: CSAARRRGGSTEAFF
abundance: many; j_gene: TRBJ2-3; v_gene: TRBV29-1; d_gene: TRBD2; CDR3nt: TGCAGCTCTCAGGGTAGCGGGAGTGGTATCGGCACAGATACGCAGTATTTT; CDR3aa: CSSQGSGSGIGTDTQYF
abundance: -; j_gene: TRBJ1-5; v_gene: TRBV2; d_gene: -; CDR3nt: TGTGCCAGCAGTGAATCGGTGGAGCCCCAGCATTTT; CDR3aa: CASSESVEPQHF
abundance: many; j_gene: TRBJ1-4; v_gene: TRBV7-2; d_gene: TRBD1; CDR3nt: TGTGCCAGCAGCCAAAATAAGCAGGGGGCAGGGGGAAAACTGTTTTTT; CDR3aa: CASSQNKQGAGGKLFF